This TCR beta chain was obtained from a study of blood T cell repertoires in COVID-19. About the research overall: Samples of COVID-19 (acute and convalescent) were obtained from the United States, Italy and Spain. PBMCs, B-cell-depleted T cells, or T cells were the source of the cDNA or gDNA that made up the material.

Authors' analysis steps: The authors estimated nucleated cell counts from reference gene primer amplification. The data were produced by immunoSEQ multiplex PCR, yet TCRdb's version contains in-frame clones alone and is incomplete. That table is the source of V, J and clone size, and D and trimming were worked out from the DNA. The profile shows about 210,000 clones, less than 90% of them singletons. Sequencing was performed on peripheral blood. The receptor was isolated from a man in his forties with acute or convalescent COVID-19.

CDR3 in DNA: TGTGCCACCAGCACTAGACAGGGGACTTTGACGGAAGATACGCAGTATTTT. This codes for CATSTRQGTLTEDTQYF. This sequence joins TRBV15 and TRBJ2-3, with 8 bases identical to TRBD1. The germline CDR1 and CDR2 sequences are LNHNV and YYDKDF (reference sequence). Trimming cost V 4 bases and J 5 bases; bases outside gene matches: 14. CDR3 length: 17 residues. Full variable domain (missing parts from reference TRBV15 and TRBJ2-3): DAMVIQNPRYQVTQFGKPVTLSCSQTLNHNVMYWYQQKSSQAPKLLFHYYDKDFNNEADTPDNFQSRRPNTSFCFLDIRSPGLGDTAMYLCATSTRQGTLTEDTQYFGPGTRLTVL.